This T cell receptor (beta chain) was recovered during a study of early T cells in non-severe SARS-CoV-2 infection. Attachment of unique molecular identifiers to individual cDNA molecules was performed. TCRdb itself ran the 5' RACE reads through MiXCR, one entry per CDR3 protein. The top ten hold 3% to 4% of the sample, which has 65,000 to 85,000 distinct CDR3 sequences, about 9.9% seen once. This clonotype was seen many times. Germline loops: CDR1 DFQATT, CDR2 SNEGSKA (reference sequence). V shed 4 bases and J shed 8 bases, with 14 bases lying between them. The CDR3 is 13 residues long. Input material: whole blood. The clonotype originates from an adult who was a healthcare worker with PCR-confirmed SARS-CoV-2 infection or an uninfected control (not recorded which). The rearrangement links TRBV20-1 to TRBJ1-4, with D possibly being TRBD1 (5 bases). CDR3 DNA: TGCAGTGCTAACCCCGGGGGAGACGAAAAACTGTTTTTT. This gives the protein CSANPGGDEKLFF.